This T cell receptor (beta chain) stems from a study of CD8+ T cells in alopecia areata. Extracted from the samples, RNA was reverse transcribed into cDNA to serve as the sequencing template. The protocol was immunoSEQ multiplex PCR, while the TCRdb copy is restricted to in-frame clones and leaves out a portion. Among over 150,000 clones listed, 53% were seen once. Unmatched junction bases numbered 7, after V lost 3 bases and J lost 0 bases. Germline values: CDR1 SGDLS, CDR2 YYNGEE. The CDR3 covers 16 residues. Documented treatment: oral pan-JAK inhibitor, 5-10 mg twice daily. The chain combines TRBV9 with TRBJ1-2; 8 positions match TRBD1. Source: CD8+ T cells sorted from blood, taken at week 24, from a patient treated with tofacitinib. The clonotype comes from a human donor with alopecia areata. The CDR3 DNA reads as TGTGCCAGCAGCGAACCAGGACAGGGACCTAACTATGGCTACACCTTC. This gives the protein CASSEPGQGPNYGYTF.